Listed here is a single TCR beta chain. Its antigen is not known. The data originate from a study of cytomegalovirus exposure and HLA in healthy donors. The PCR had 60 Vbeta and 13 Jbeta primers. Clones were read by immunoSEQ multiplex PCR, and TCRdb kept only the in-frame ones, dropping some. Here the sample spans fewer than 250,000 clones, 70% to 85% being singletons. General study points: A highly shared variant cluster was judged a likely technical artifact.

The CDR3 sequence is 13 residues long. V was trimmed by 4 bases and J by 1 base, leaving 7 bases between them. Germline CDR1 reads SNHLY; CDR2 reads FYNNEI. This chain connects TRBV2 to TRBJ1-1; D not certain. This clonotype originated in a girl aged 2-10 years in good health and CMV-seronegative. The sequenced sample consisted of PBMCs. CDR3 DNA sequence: TGTGCCAGCAGTGCACTCCAGAACACTGAAGCTTTCTTT. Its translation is CASSALQNTEAFF.